The T cell receptor (beta chain) described here comes from a study of T cells in tumors after PD-1 blockade. Looking at the study overall: No patient had prior checkpoint blockade, systemic immunosuppression, or radiotherapy within 4 weeks. Either cemiplimab 350 mg every 2 weeks or pembrolizumab 200 mg every 3 weeks was given. On average, peripheral blood gave about 120,000 TCR templates and over 35,000 unique clonotypes.

The ends lost 1 base at V and 1 base at J; junction bases unmatched: 7. CDR3 size: 17 residues. Germline assignment: CDR1 SQVTM and CDR2 ANQGSEA. The data were produced by immunoSEQ multiplex PCR, yet TCRdb's version contains in-frame clones alone and is incomplete. The sample gives approximately 47,000 clones, around 80% of which show up once; about 9.3% is in the top ten. The chain combines TRBV29-1 with TRBJ1-2, with 12 bases that match TRBD1. This clonotype was obtained from a human donor with advanced basal cell or squamous cell carcinoma (not recorded which). The specimen was PBMCs, collected before anti-PD-1 therapy. The CDR3, as DNA: TGCAGCGTTGAAGCGGGACAGGGGGCCGAAGATAACTATGGCTACACCTTC. This translates into CSVEAGQGAEDNYGYTF.